The rows below give T cell receptor beta chains drawn from one sample of a study of blood T cells in healthy people across ages. TCRdb re-called the 5' RACE reads with MiXCR, one entry per CDR3 protein. The sample has over 950,000 distinct CDR3 sequences, about two fifths seen once. The sequenced material came from blood. The receptor set was obtained from a man between 18 and 29 years old in good health. The CDR3 runs from the conserved cysteine through the conserved F or W. D genes are given only for firm matches. Some rows mark clone size as missing; the rest say once, few, many or name a class of expanded clone.

>TRBV24-1|TRBJ1-6|.|.
TGTGCCACCAGTGATGAACCTGATTATGCAGGAGAATCACCCCTCCACTTT
CATSDEPDYAGESPLHF
>TRBV5-1|TRBJ2-2|.|few
TGCGCCAGCAGCCTAGATTCCACCGGGGAGCTGTTTTTT
CASSLDSTGELFF
>TRBV7-2|TRBJ2-5|TRBD2|.
TGTGCCAGCAGCCTCCCTAGCGGGGAGGTGAATGAGCAGTACTTC
CASSLPSGEVNEQYF
>TRBV7-6|TRBJ2-3|.|.
TGTGCCAGCAGCGTCTGGGACGCAGATACGCAGTATTTT
CASSVWDADTQYF
>TRBV11-2|TRBJ2-3|TRBD2|.
TGTGCCACCCGGTCAGCGGGGGGTCCCACAGATACGCAGTATTTT
CATRSAGGPTDTQYF
>TRBV27|TRBJ2-2|.|few
TGTGCCAGCACCTCAACCGGGACGAACACCGGGGAGCTGTTTTTT
CASTSTGTNTGELFF
>TRBV27|TRBJ1-1|.|few
TGTGCCAGCGTTCCCCTAGGGAACACTGAAGCTTTCTTT
CASVPLGNTEAFF
>TRBV4-2|TRBJ2-3|TRBD1|many
TGTGCCAGCAGCCCAAAAGCCGGACAGGTGAACACAGATACGCAGTATTTT
CASSPKAGQVNTDTQYF
>TRBV12-3/TRBV12-4|TRBJ2-1|.|few
TGTGCCAGTCGGCCGGAATCCAATGAGCAGTTCTTC
CASRPESNEQFF
>TRBV4-3|TRBJ2-7|.|few
TGCGCCAGCAGCCAAGACAGGGGAAGCTCCTACGAGCAGTACTTC
CASSQDRGSSYEQYF
>TRBV28|TRBJ2-3|TRBD1|few
TGTGCCAGCAGTTCCTCCTACGGGACAGGCACTAGCACAGATACGCAGTATTTT
CASSSSYGTGTSTDTQYF
>TRBV29-1|TRBJ1-1|.|.
TGCAGCGTTGATTTTTTGGCTGGGTTACCTGAAGCTTTCTTT
CSVDFLAGLPEAFF
>TRBV20-1|TRBJ1-1|TRBD1|.
TGCAGTGCTTCTAGACAGGGTACCACTGAAGCTTTCTTT
CSASRQGTTEAFF
>TRBV9|TRBJ2-7|.|.
TGTACCAGCAGCGTAGGGCAAATCTCCTACGAGCAGTACTTC
CTSSVGQISYEQYF
>TRBV24-1|TRBJ2-1|.|many
TGTGCCACCAGTGAGGGTCTAGGAGAGCAGTTCTTC
CATSEGLGEQFF
>TRBV7-2|TRBJ2-1|.|.
TGTGCCAGCAGCTTAGAGCTGAGGGTTGAGCAGTTCTTC
CASSLELRVEQFF
>TRBV29-1|TRBJ2-5|.|few
TGCAGCGTTCGGTTGTTGTACCAAGAGACTCAGTACTTC
CSVRLLYQETQYF
>TRBV5-4|TRBJ2-3|.|.
TGTGCCAGCAGCTCGGGCGGGGCGGTATACACAGATACGCAGTATTTT
CASSSGGAVYTDTQYF
>TRBV18|TRBJ2-3|.|.
TGTGCCAGCTCACCACTGACCAGGGGCCCAGATACGCAGTATTTT
CASSPLTRGPDTQYF
>TRBV6-2/TRBV6-3|TRBJ2-3|TRBD2|.
TGTGCCAGCAATTTCGGGGGGGCGACAGATACGCAGTATTTT
CASNFGGATDTQYF
>TRBV6-2/TRBV6-3|TRBJ1-6|.|few
TGTGCCAGCAGTTACCAAGACCCCGGGGTGAATCCCCTCCACTTT
CASSYQDPGVNPLHF
>TRBV27|TRBJ2-1|.|.
TGTGCCAGCAGTTTAGGTGGGGCGTACTTAGACAATGAGCAGTTCTTC
CASSLGGAYLDNEQFF
>TRBV12-3/TRBV12-4|TRBJ1-2|.|many
TGTGCCAGCAGTCCAAGACCTGGAAGCTACACCTTC
CASSPRPGSYTF
>TRBV12-3/TRBV12-4|TRBJ2-1|TRBD2|.
TGTGCCAGCCGAGCGGGGGTGGAATACAATGAGCAGTTCTTC
CASRAGVEYNEQFF
>TRBV7-2|TRBJ2-1|.|.
TGTGCCAGCAGCTTAACCCTGGGTTTGGATGAGCAGTTCTTC
CASSLTLGLDEQFF
>TRBV4-3|TRBJ1-2|.|.
TGCGCCAGCAGCCAAGACATAGTCGCCAGGGATGGCTACACCTTC
CASSQDIVARDGYTF
>TRBV7-3|TRBJ2-5|.|.
TGTGCCAGCAGCTTAAAGGCGCACTACAATGAGCAGTACTTC
CASSLKAHYNEQYF
>TRBV20-1|TRBJ2-3|.|.
TGCAGTGCTAGACTTCAGTGGGGGGCGGCAGATACGCAGTATTTT
CSARLQWGAADTQYF
>TRBV7-9|TRBJ1-2|.|few
TGTGCCAGCAGCTCGCCGGGACAATTCCAGTATGGCTACACCTTC
CASSSPGQFQYGYTF
>TRBV10-3|TRBJ2-1|.|many
TGTGCCATCAGTCCCCGGGACAAAATATACAATGAGCAGTTCTTC
CAISPRDKIYNEQFF
>TRBV11-2|TRBJ2-7|TRBD1|.
TGTGCCAGCAGCTTAGGAGAGACAGGGTTTTCCTACGAGCAGTACTTC
CASSLGETGFSYEQYF
>TRBV20-1|TRBJ1-2|.|.
TGCAGTGCTAGAGATCCTCGGGGGAACGGAAAGGTTAACTATGGCTACACCTTC
CSARDPRGNGKVNYGYTF
>TRBV7-8|TRBJ1-5|TRBD1|.
TGTGCCAGCAGGGACAGGGGCGATCAGCCCCAGCATTTT
CASRDRGDQPQHF